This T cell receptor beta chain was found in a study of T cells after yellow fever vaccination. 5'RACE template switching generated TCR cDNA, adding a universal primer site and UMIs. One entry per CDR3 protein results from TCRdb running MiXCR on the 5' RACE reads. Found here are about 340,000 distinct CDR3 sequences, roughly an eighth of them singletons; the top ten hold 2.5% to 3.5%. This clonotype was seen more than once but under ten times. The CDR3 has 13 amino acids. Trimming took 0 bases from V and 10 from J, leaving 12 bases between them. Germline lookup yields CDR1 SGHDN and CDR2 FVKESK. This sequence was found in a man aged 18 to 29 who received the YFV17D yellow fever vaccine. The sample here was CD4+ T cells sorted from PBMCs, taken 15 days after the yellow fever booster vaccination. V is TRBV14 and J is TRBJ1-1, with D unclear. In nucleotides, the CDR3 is TGTGCCAGCAGCCAAGAAGCCAGGAGAAGAGCTTTCTTT. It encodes CASSQEARRRAFF.